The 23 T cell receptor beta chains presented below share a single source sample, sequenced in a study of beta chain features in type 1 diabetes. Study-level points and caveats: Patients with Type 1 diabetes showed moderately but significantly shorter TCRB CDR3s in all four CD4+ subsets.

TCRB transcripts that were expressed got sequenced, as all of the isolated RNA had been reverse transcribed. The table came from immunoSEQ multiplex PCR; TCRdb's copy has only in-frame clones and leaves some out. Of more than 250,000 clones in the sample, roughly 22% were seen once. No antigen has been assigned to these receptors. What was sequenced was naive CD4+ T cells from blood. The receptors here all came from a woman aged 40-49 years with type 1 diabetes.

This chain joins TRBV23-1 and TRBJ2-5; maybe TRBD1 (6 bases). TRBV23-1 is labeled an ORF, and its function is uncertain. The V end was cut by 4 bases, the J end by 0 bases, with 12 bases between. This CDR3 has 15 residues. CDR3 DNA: TGCGCCAGCAGTCCGGACAGAAACAACCAAGAGACCCAGTACTTC. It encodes CASSPDRNNQETQYF.

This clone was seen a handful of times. The chain's CDR3 is CASGRQGIAKNIQYF. The CDR3 DNA reads TGTGCCAGCGGTCGACAGGGAATAGCCAAAAACATTCAGTACTTC. This chain connects TRBV2 to TRBJ2-4, with 7 nucleotides matching TRBD1. CDR3 size: 15 residues. CDR1 SNHLY and CDR2 FYNNEI come from the germline V gene. V shed 8 bases and J 0 bases; nucleotides not matched to a gene: 7.

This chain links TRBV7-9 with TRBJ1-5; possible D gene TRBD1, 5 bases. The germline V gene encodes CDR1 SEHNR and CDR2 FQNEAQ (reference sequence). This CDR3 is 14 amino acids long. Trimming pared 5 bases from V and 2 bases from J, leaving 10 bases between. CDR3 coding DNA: TGTGCCAGCAGCCCTGGGGCGGGCAATCAGCCCCAGCATTTT. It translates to CASSPGAGNQPQHF.

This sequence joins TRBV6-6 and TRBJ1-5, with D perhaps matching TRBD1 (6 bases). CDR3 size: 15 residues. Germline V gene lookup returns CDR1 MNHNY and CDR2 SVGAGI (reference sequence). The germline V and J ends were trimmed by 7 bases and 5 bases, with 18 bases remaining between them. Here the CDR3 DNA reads TGTGCCAGCACCTACACTCCCGGGGGGCATCAGCCCCAGCATTTT. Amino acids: CASTYTPGGHQPQHF.

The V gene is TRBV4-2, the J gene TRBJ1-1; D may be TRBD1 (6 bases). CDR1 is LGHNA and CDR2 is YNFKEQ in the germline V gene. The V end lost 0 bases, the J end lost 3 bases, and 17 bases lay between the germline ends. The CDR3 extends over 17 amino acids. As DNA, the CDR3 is TGTGCCAGCAGCCAAGATGTGGCAGGGGCGATGGACACTGAAGCTTTCTTT. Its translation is CASSQDVAGAMDTEAFF.

This CDR3 reads CASSAGAWHGYTF. As DNA, the CDR3 is TGTGCCAGCAGCGCTGGGGCCTGGCATGGCTACACCTTC. The rearrangement uses TRBV9 and TRBJ1-2; maybe TRBD1 (5 bases). The CDR3 spans 13 residues. The V and J ends lost 3 bases and 6 bases respectively, with 12 bases between them. Germline V gives CDR1 SGDLS, CDR2 YYNGEE.

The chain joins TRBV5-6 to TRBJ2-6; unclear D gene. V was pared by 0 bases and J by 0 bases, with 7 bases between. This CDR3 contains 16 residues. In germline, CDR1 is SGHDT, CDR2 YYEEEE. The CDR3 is CASSLGGYSGANVLTF. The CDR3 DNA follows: TGTGCCAGCAGCTTGGGCGGCTACTCTGGGGCCAACGTCCTGACTTTC.

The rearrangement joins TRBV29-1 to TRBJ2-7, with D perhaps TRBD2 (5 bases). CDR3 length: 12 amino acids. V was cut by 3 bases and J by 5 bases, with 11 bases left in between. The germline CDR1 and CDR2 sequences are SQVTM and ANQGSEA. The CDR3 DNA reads TGCAGCGTTGACCTATCCGGGGACGAGCAGTACTTC. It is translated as CSVDLSGDEQYF.

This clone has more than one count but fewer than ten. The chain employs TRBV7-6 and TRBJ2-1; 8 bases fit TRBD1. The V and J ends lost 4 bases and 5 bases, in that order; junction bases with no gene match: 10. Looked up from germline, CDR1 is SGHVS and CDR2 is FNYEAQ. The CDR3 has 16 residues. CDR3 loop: CASSSRQGSVHNEQFF. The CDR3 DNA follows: TGTGCCAGCAGCTCCCGACAGGGGAGTGTTCACAATGAGCAGTTCTTC.

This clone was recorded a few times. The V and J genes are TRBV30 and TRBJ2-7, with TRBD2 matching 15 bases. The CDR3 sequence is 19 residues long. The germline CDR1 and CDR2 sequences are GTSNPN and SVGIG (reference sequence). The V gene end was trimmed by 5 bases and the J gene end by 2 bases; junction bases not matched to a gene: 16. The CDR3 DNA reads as TGTGCCTGGGAACCGGGACTAGCGGGAGGTCTCGTCCGGGCCTACGAGCAGTACTTC. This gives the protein CAWEPGLAGGLVRAYEQYF. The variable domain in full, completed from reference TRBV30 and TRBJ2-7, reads SQTIHQWPATLVQPVGSPLSLECTVEGTSNPNLYWYRQAAGRGLQLLFYSVGIGQISSEVPQNLSASRPQDRQFILSSKKLLLSDSGFYLCAWEPGLAGGLVRAYEQYFGPGTRLTVT.

In DNA form, the CDR3 reads TGTGCCAGCAGCTGGAGGGCAGGGACGAACACTGAAGCTTTCTTT. It is translated as CASSWRAGTNTEAFF. The chain employs TRBV11-1 and TRBJ1-1; a possible D gene is TRBD1 (5 bases). Germline V gene lookup returns CDR1 SGHAT and CDR2 FQDESV (reference sequence). There are 15 residues in the CDR3. V lost 4 bases, J lost 1 base, and 13 bases lay in between.

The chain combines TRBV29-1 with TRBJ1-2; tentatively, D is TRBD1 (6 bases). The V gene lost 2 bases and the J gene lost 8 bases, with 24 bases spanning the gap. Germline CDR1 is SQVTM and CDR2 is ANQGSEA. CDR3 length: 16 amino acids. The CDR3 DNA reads TGCAGCGTTGAATGGGCAGGGGCGCATCCGTTTGCGGGCTACACCTTC. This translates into CSVEWAGAHPFAGYTF. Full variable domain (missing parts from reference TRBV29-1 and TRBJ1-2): SAVISQKPSRDICQRGTSLTIQCQVDSQVTMMFWYRQQPGQSLTLIATANQGSEATYESGFVIDKFPISRPNLTFSTLTVSNMSPEDSSIYLCSVEWAGAHPFAGYTFGSGTRLTVV.

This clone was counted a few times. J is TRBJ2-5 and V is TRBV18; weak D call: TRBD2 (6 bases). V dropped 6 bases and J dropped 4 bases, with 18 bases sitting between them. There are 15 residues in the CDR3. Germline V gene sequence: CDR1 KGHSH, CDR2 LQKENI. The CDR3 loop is CASSGTGERRETQYF. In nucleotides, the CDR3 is TGTGCCAGCTCCGGAACGGGAGAGCGGAGAGAGACCCAGTACTTC.

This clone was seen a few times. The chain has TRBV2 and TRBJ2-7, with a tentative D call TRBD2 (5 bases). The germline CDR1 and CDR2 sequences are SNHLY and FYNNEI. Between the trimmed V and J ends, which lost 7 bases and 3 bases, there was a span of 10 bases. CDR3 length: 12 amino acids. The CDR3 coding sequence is TGTGCCAGCAATTCGGGGAGCTACGAGCAGTACTTC. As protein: CASNSGSYEQYF.

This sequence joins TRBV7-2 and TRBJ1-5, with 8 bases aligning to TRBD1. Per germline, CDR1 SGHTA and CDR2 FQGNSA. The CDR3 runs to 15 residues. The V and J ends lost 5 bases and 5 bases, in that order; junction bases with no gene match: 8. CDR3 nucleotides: TGTGCCAGCAGCCTCGGACAGGGACCTTATCAGCCCCAGCATTTT. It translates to CASSLGQGPYQPQHF.

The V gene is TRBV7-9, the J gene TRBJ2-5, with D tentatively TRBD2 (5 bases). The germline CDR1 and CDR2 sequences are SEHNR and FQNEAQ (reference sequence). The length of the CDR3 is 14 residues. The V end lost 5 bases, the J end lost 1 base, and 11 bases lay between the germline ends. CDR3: CASSPMDFQETQYF. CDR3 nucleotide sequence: TGTGCCAGCAGCCCGATGGACTTCCAAGAGACCCAGTACTTC.

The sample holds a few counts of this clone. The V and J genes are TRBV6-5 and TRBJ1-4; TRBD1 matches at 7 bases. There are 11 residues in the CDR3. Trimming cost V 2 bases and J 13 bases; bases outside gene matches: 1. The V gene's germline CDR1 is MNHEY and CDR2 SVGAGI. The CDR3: CASSYRDRLFF. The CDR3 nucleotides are TGTGCCAGCAGTTACCGGGACAGACTGTTTTTT.

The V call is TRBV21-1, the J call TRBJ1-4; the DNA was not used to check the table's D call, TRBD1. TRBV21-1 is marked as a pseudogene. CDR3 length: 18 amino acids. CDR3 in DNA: TGTGCCAGCAGCAAAGCTAGACAGGGGGAGAAGACTAATGAAAAACTGTTTTTT. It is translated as CASSKARQGEKTNEKLFF.

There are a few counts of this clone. The CDR3 protein is CASSPTGDQNYGYTF. The CDR3 DNA sequence: TGTGCCAGCAGTCCTACAGGGGACCAAAACTATGGCTACACCTTC. The chain has TRBV9 and TRBJ1-2; 7 positions agree with TRBD1. After removal of 5 bases from V and 2 bases from J, the junction contained 9 bases not matched to a gene. CDR1 is SGDLS, CDR2 YYNGEE, per germline. This CDR3 contains 15 residues.

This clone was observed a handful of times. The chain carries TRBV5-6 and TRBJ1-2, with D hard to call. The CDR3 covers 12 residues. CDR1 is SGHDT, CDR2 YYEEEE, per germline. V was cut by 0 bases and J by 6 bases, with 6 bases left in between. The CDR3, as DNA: TGTGCCAGCAGCTTGGGAGTTGATGGCTACACCTTC. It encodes CASSLGVDGYTF.

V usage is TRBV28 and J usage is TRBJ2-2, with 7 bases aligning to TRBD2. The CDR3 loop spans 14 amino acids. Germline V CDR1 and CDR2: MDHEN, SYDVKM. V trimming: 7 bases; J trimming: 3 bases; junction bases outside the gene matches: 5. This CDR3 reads CASISGAYTGELFF. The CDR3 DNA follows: TGTGCCAGCATCAGCGGGGCGTACACCGGGGAGCTGTTTTTT.

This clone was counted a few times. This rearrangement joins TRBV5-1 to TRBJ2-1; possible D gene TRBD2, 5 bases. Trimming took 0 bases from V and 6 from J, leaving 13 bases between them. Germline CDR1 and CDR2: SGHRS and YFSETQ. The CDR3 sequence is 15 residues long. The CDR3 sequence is CASSLAGPLANEQFF. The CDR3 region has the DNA TGCGCCAGCAGCTTGGCGGGCCCCCTAGCCAATGAGCAGTTCTTC.

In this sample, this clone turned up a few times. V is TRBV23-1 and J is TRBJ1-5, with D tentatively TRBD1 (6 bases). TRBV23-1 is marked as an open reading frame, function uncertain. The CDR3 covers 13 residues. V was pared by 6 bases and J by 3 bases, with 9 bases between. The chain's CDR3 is CASRDSFNQPQHF. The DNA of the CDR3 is TGCGCCAGCAGGGACAGTTTCAATCAGCCCCAGCATTTT.